The 8 T cell receptor beta chains given below trace back to one sample, sequenced in a study of shared clonotypes between healthy human individuals. Only in-frame clones appear in the TCRdb table, and some are missing; sequencing was by immunoSEQ multiplex PCR. The table shows some 500,000 clones, with about 96% occurring only once. The sequenced sample was naive CD4+ T cells sorted from blood. The subset was: CD45RA+ positively selected. These TCRs come from a woman under 40 in good health.

The V gene is TRBV4-2, the J gene TRBJ2-5, with TRBD1 as a possible D gene (6 bases). Looked up from germline, CDR1 is LGHNA and CDR2 is YNFKEQ. The CDR3 runs to 12 residues. Deletions cut 4 bases from V and 5 bases from J, with 8 bases between. The CDR3 sequence: CASSPQGETQYF. CDR3 coding DNA: TGTGCCAGCAGCCCTCAGGGGGAGACCCAGTACTTC.

As for this clone: In the same sample, other DNA sequences code for this CDR3. This rearrangement joins TRBV29-1 to TRBJ2-1; TRBD2 matches 10 bases. The CDR3 contains 13 residues. J was trimmed by 7 bases and V by 6 bases; bases with no gene match: 6. Germline CDR1 and CDR2: SQVTM and ANQGSEA. The CDR3 DNA reads as TGCAGCGTGAGCGGGAGGGCCCTAAATGAGCAGTTCTTC. It codes for CSVSGRALNEQFF.

J is TRBJ2-5 and V is TRBV2; 15 bases map to TRBD2. This CDR3 region has 16 residues. Germline CDR1 and CDR2: SNHLY and FYNNEI. Trimming cost V 6 bases and J 4 bases; bases outside gene matches: 6. The DNA of the CDR3 is TGTGCCAGCAGGGGGACTAGCGGGAGGTTTGGAGAGACCCAGTACTTC. Translated: CASRGTSGRFGETQYF.

The rearrangement uses TRBV28 and TRBJ2-5; D assignment may be TRBD1 or TRBD2 (5 bases each). Deletions cut 5 bases from V and 4 bases from J, with 17 bases between. The CDR3 extends over 15 amino acids. The germline CDR1 and CDR2 sequences are MDHEN and SYDVKM. CDR3 protein: CASSPIAGTRETQYF. The CDR3 DNA reads as TGTGCCAGCAGTCCGATAGCTGGGACCAGAGAGACCCAGTACTTC.

This chain connects TRBV5-1 to TRBJ2-6, with D perhaps matching TRBD1 (5 bases). Trimming took 4 bases from V and 1 from J, leaving 15 bases between them. Germline lookup yields CDR1 SGHRS and CDR2 YFSETQ. CDR3 size: 17 residues. CDR3 in amino acids: CASSRTGPSSGANVLTF. The CDR3 coding sequence is TGCGCCAGCAGCCGAACAGGCCCAAGTTCTGGGGCCAACGTCCTGACTTTC. The whole variable domain, filled in from reference TRBV5-1 and TRBJ2-6, reads KAGVTQTPRYLIKTRGQQVTLSCSPISGHRSVSWYQQTPGQGLQFLFEYFSETQRNKGNFPGRFSGRQFSNSRSEMNVSTLELGDSALYLCASSRTGPSSGANVLTFGAGSRLTVL.

This chain uses TRBV6-5 with TRBJ2-7; D is perhaps TRBD1 (6 bases). The V gene lost 6 bases and the J gene lost 2 bases, with 11 bases spanning the gap. Germline-derived CDR1 and CDR2 are MNHEY and SVGAGI. The CDR3 is 13 residues long. The CDR3 DNA reads TGTGCCAGCAGGCCGACAGGAACCTACGAGCAGTACTTC. It yields the protein CASRPTGTYEQYF.

Notes on this clone: This sample includes further DNA sequences coding for the same CDR3. The gene calls are TRBV20-1 and TRBJ2-1; D possibly corresponds to TRBD2 (5 bases). Germline V lookup: CDR1 DFQATT, CDR2 SNEGSKA (reference sequence). V was cut by 5 bases and J by 6 bases, with 8 bases left in between. The CDR3 consists of 11 residues. The CDR3 reads CSASDFNEQFF. The CDR3 nucleotides read TGCAGTGCTTCGGACTTCAATGAGCAGTTCTTC.

The chain links TRBV19 to TRBJ2-4; D is possibly TRBD1 or TRBD2 (5 bases each). CDR3 size: 13 residues. Germline V lookup: CDR1 LNHDA, CDR2 SQIVND (reference sequence). The ends were cut back, 6 bases at V and 8 bases at J, with 14 bases in the middle. CDR3 sequence: CASRPGPTDIQYF. As DNA, the CDR3 is TGTGCCAGTAGGCCGGGACCGACGGACATTCAGTACTTC.